Listed here are 29 T cell receptor beta chains from one sample, sequenced in a study of cytomegalovirus exposure and HLA in healthy donors. 13 Jbeta primers and 60 Vbeta primers were used for the PCR. Measured with immunoSEQ multiplex PCR; TCRdb has only the in-frame clones, and not every one. The sample yields tens of thousands of clones, 67% seen once. The source material was PBMCs. These receptors all stem from a woman in her forties or fifties in good health and CMV-seropositive.

This chain joins TRBV7-9 and TRBJ1-2, with no clear D. The V gene lost 1 base and the J gene lost 4 bases, with 7 bases spanning the gap. Germline assignment: CDR1 SEHNR and CDR2 FQNEAQ (reference sequence). CDR3 length: 13 amino acids. The DNA of the CDR3 is TGTGCCAGCAGCTTAGATAGCTTCTATGGCTACACCTTC. Translating gives CASSLDSFYGYTF.

The rearrangement links TRBV6-5 to TRBJ1-6; perhaps TRBD1 as D (6 bases). The CDR3 covers 15 residues. Trimming removed 2 bases at V and 10 bases at J, with 15 bases between. Germline CDR1 MNHEY, CDR2 SVGAGI. CDR3 in amino acids: CASSYGRGVRSPLHF. The CDR3 DNA sequence: TGTGCCAGCAGTTACGGCAGGGGAGTTCGGTCACCCCTCCACTTT.

The chain joins TRBV5-1 to TRBJ2-3, with D possibly matching TRBD2 (5 bases). This CDR3 has 15 residues. Per the germline V gene, CDR1 is SGHRS and CDR2 is YFSETQ. The V end was cut by 1 base, the J end by 6 bases, with 15 bases between. Written as DNA, the CDR3 is TGCGCCAGCAGCTTGTCGGACTTTAACACTGATACGCAGTATTTT. Translated: CASSLSDFNTDTQYF.

The genes are TRBV7-7 and TRBJ2-5; the match to TRBD2 covers 9 bases. Germline lookup yields CDR1 SSHAT and CDR2 FNYEAQ (reference sequence). The CDR3 totals 15 residues. J gave up 2 bases and V 1 base, and 2 bases lay outside the gene matches. CDR3: CASSLDTSGQETQYF. The CDR3 region has the DNA TGTGCCAGCAGCTTAGACACTAGCGGGCAAGAGACCCAGTACTTC.

This sequence joins TRBV27 and TRBJ2-5, with a tentative D call TRBD2 (6 bases). With the DNA end fitting TRBJ2-7 better, the J assignment may be wrong. The CDR3 totals 12 residues. The V gene's germline CDR1 is MNHEY and CDR2 SMNVEV (reference sequence). CDR3 bases: TGTGCCAGCTTGCGGGGATCCTACGAGCAGTACTTC. Amino acid sequence: CASLRGSYEQYF.

The chain is built from TRBV7-9 and TRBJ2-7; 10 nucleotides line up with TRBD1. Germline CDR1 and CDR2: SEHNR and FQNEAQ (reference sequence). The CDR3 sequence is 14 residues long. J gave up 4 bases and V 5 bases, and 5 bases lay outside the gene matches. The CDR3 nucleotides read TGTGCCAGCAGCCATCGGACAGGGGGATACGAGCAGTACTTC. It codes for CASSHRTGGYEQYF.

The V call is TRBV5-1, the J call TRBJ2-7, with D perhaps matching TRBD1 (6 bases). Trimming shortened V by 4 bases and J by 5 bases, and 19 bases separated the two germline ends. The CDR3 covers 15 residues. Germline V gene lookup returns CDR1 SGHRS and CDR2 YFSETQ. The CDR3 nucleotides are TGCGCCAGCAGCCGGGAACAGGGCGCACTCGACGAGCAGTACTTC. Its protein product is CASSREQGALDEQYF.

This clone occurred once. V gene TRBV5-6 combines with J gene TRBJ1-5; D not resolved. This CDR3 has 16 residues. CDR1 is SGHDT and CDR2 is YYEEEE in the germline V gene. Between the trimmed V and J ends, which lost 3 bases and 7 bases, there was a span of 20 bases. The CDR3: CASSSSILGGRQPQHF. The CDR3 DNA is TGTGCCAGCAGCTCCTCGATCTTGGGAGGCCGCCAGCCCCAGCATTTT.

The chain combines TRBV29-1 with TRBJ1-1; weak D call: TRBD1 (5 bases). This CDR3 has 13 amino acids. Trimming pared 4 bases from V and 1 base from J, leaving 10 bases between. Germline V CDR1 and CDR2: SQVTM, ANQGSEA. The CDR3 bases are TGCAGCGTTGGCGGGGCTGGGAACACTGAAGCTTTCTTT. Translated: CSVGGAGNTEAFF.

This clone occurred once. The chain uses TRBV9 and TRBJ2-1, with a possible D match to TRBD2 (5 bases). Trimming cost V 3 bases and J 9 bases, with 25 bases left between them. CDR1 is SGDLS, CDR2 YYNGEE, per germline. The CDR3 is 17 amino acids. The DNA for the CDR3 is TGTGCCAGCAGCGGATTCCCTGGTCGCCCCGGGGATGGTGAGCAGTTCTTC. The encoded protein is CASSGFPGRPGDGEQFF.

J is TRBJ2-3 and V is TRBV7-3, with 9 nucleotides matching TRBD1. Trimming took 5 bases from V and 5 from J; bases not matched to a gene: 8. This CDR3 region has 15 residues. Germline lookup yields CDR1 SGHTA and CDR2 FQGTGA. Here the CDR3 DNA reads TGTGCCAGCAGCCCCGGGACAGGGTCTAAAGATACGCAGTATTTT. Its translation is CASSPGTGSKDTQYF. Filled out from reference TRBV7-3 and TRBJ2-3, the complete variable domain reads GAGVSQTPSNKVTEKGKYVELRCDPISGHTALYWYRQSLGQGPEFLIYFQGTGAADDSGLPNDRFFAVRPEGSVSTLKIQRTERGDSAVYLCASSPGTGSKDTQYFGPGTRLTVL.

The chain uses TRBV10-3 and TRBJ2-7; perhaps TRBD1 as D (6 bases). CDR3 size: 13 residues. Trimming took 8 bases from V and 3 from J, leaving 14 bases between them. CDR1 and CDR2 (germline): ENHRY, SYGVKD. The CDR3 sequence is CAIGPGQLYEQYV. CDR3 bases: TGTGCCATCGGCCCGGGACAACTCTACGAGCAGTACGTC.

This clone was recorded a few times. The chain uses TRBV7-2 and TRBJ1-4, with a tentative D call TRBD1 (6 bases). The germline gives CDR1 SGHTA, CDR2 FQGNSA. The CDR3 length is 13 residues. Trimming took off 6 bases at V and 11 bases at J, with 16 bases between the two ends. The CDR3 here is CASSPRIQGKLFF. Written as DNA, the CDR3 is TGTGCCAGCAGTCCAAGGATACAGGGCAAACTGTTTTTT.

The table lists this clone with a few counts. V and J are TRBV5-1 and TRBJ2-3, with D possibly matching TRBD2 (5 bases). Between the trimmed V and J ends, which lost 0 bases and 2 bases, there was a span of 10 bases. Germline CDR1 reads SGHRS; CDR2 reads YFSETQ. There are 15 residues in the CDR3. The CDR3 DNA follows: TGCGCCAGCAGCTTGGGGAGAGGGTCCACAGATACGCAGTATTTT. Translation: CASSLGRGSTDTQYF. Full variable domain (rest looked up from reference TRBV5-1 and TRBJ2-3): KAGVTQTPRYLIKTRGQQVTLSCSPISGHRSVSWYQQTPGQGLQFLFEYFSETQRNKGNFPGRFSGRQFSNSRSEMNVSTLELGDSALYLCASSLGRGSTDTQYFGPGTRLTVL.

The chain couples TRBV6-6 to TRBJ1-5; D uncertain. The CDR3 runs to 15 residues. From germline, CDR1 is MNHNY and CDR2 SVGAGI (reference sequence). Trimming left V 0 bases short and J 0 bases short, with 6 bases between. CDR3 region: CASSYSRGSNQPQHF. Here the CDR3 DNA reads TGTGCCAGCAGTTACTCGCGCGGTAGCAATCAGCCCCAGCATTTT.

This clone was recorded a few times. V usage is TRBV27 and J usage is TRBJ2-7; tentative D call: TRBD1 (6 bases). The CDR3 contains 12 residues. Deletions cut 5 bases from V and 6 bases from J, with 11 bases between. Germline CDR1 MNHEY, CDR2 SMNVEV (reference sequence). CDR3 sequence reads: CASSPQGGEQYF. CDR3 sequence (DNA): TGTGCCAGCAGTCCACAAGGGGGCGAGCAGTACTTC.

The chain employs TRBV18 and TRBJ2-1; tentatively, D is TRBD1 (5 bases). The CDR3 covers 14 residues. The ends were cut back, 2 bases at V and 6 bases at J, with 11 bases in the middle. CDR1 KGHSH and CDR2 LQKENI come from the germline V gene. The CDR3 spells CASSPISGINEQFF. The CDR3 DNA follows: TGTGCCAGCTCACCAATATCAGGGATCAATGAGCAGTTCTTC.

The chain uses TRBV6-6 and TRBJ1-1; a weak D match, TRBD1 (6 bases). The CDR3 is made up of 14 amino acids. V was shortened by 6 bases and J by 1 base, with 12 bases between the two germline ends. The germline gives CDR1 MNHNY, CDR2 SVGAGI (reference sequence). The CDR3 sequence is CASRENRENTEAFF. For the CDR3, the DNA is TGTGCCAGCAGAGAAAACAGGGAGAACACTGAAGCTTTCTTT.

This clone showed up just a few times. The chain carries TRBV6-5 and TRBJ1-2; TRBD1 matches 7 bases. Trimming at V came to 6 bases and at J to 2 bases, leaving 3 bases not matched to a gene. The CDR3 has 13 residues. CDR1 is MNHEY, CDR2 SVGAGI, per germline. CDR3 bases: TGTGCCAGCAGCATGACAGGGAACTATGGCTACACCTTC. It codes for CASSMTGNYGYTF.

The rearrangement joins TRBV6-1 to TRBJ1-2; 11 bases are a match to TRBD1. V trimming: 4 bases; J trimming: 10 bases; junction bases outside the gene matches: 11. From germline, CDR1 is MNHNS and CDR2 SASEGT. The CDR3 extends over 15 amino acids. The CDR3 sequence: CASSGPIGTGGVYTF. The CDR3, as DNA: TGTGCCAGCAGTGGACCGATCGGGACAGGGGGGGTCTACACCTTC.

V gene TRBV7-6 combines with J gene TRBJ2-3, with D possibly being TRBD1 (6 bases). Per the germline V gene, CDR1 is SGHVS and CDR2 is FNYEAQ. This CDR3 comprises 17 residues. Trimming removed 1 base at V and 4 bases at J, with 18 bases between. The CDR3 loop reads CASSLESGQLDPDTQYF. CDR3 in DNA: TGTGCCAGCAGCTTAGAGAGTGGACAGCTCGATCCAGATACGCAGTATTTT.

The V and J genes are TRBV5-5 and TRBJ1-2; TRBD1 matches at 9 bases. The CDR3 sequence is 20 residues long. J gave up 3 bases and V 0 bases, and 18 bases lay outside the gene matches. Looked up from germline, CDR1 is SGHKS and CDR2 is YYEKEE (reference sequence). CDR3 loop: CASSLVHSTGGFEFHYGYTF. Here the CDR3 DNA reads TGTGCCAGCAGCTTGGTCCATTCCACAGGGGGCTTTGAGTTCCACTATGGCTACACCTTC.

In DNA, the CDR3 is TGTGCCAGCAGCGTAGAAGAAGCGACAGATACGCAGTATTTT. The encoded protein is CASSVEEATDTQYF. The V call is TRBV9, the J call TRBJ2-3; D not resolved. Germline CDR1 is SGDLS and CDR2 is YYNGEE. This CDR3 spans 14 amino acids. V lost 0 bases, J lost 3 bases, and 8 bases lay in between.

This chain connects TRBV7-9 to TRBJ2-7; TRBD2 is a possible D gene (6 bases). CDR1 is SEHNR, CDR2 FQNEAQ, per germline (reference sequence). V was cut by 2 bases and J by 5 bases, with 10 bases left in between. The CDR3 totals 13 residues. The CDR3 loop reads CASSLKTRHEQYV. In nucleotides, the CDR3 is TGTGCCAGCAGCTTAAAGACTAGACACGAGCAGTACGTC.

The rearrangement links TRBV9 to TRBJ1-6; 9 bases are a match to TRBD1. Looked up from germline, CDR1 is SGDLS and CDR2 is YYNGEE. The junction had 2 bases not matched to a gene; V was cut back by 0 bases and J by 7 bases. This CDR3 is 15 amino acids long. The CDR3 region has the DNA TGTGCCAGCAGCGTAGGGGACAGGGCCAATTCACCCCTCCACTTT. Residues: CASSVGDRANSPLHF.

In this sample, this clone turned up once. CDR3 in amino acids: CSPRGLGETQYF. The CDR3 DNA follows: TGCAGCCCACGAGGGCTAGGGGAGACCCAGTACTTC. The V gene is TRBV29-1, the J gene TRBJ2-5; a weak D match, TRBD2 (5 bases). V gave up 8 bases and J gave up 5 bases, with 15 bases separating them. Germline CDR1 reads SQVTM; CDR2 reads ANQGSEA. The CDR3 has 12 amino acids.

The chain employs TRBV30 and TRBJ1-1; the D is unclear. This CDR3 region has 11 residues. The V gene lost 5 bases and the J gene lost 8 bases, with 12 bases spanning the gap. CDR1 and CDR2 from the germline V gene are GTSNPN and SVGIG (reference sequence). The CDR3 is CAWERPGEAFF. The CDR3 DNA is TGTGCCTGGGAACGGCCGGGGGAAGCTTTCTTT.

This clone was seen more than once but under ten times. The chain recombines TRBV7-8 with TRBJ2-3, with 13 positions matching TRBD2. Germline CDR1 and CDR2: SGHVS and FQNEAQ. Trimming at V came to 6 bases and at J to 6 bases, leaving 6 bases not matched to a gene. The length of the CDR3 is 15 residues. The CDR3 is CASRPGLAGLDTQYF. The CDR3 bases are TGTGCCAGCAGGCCGGGACTAGCGGGGTTGGATACGCAGTATTTT.

The chain couples TRBV7-9 to TRBJ2-5; 9 nucleotides line up with TRBD1. Germline V CDR1 and CDR2: SEHNR, FQNEAQ (reference sequence). The CDR3 is 14 amino acids. V was pared by 5 bases and J by 5 bases, with 6 bases of the junction left unmatched. The CDR3 region is CASSGQGSLETQYF. CDR3 nucleotides: TGTGCCAGCAGCGGACAGGGGTCCCTCGAGACCCAGTACTTC.